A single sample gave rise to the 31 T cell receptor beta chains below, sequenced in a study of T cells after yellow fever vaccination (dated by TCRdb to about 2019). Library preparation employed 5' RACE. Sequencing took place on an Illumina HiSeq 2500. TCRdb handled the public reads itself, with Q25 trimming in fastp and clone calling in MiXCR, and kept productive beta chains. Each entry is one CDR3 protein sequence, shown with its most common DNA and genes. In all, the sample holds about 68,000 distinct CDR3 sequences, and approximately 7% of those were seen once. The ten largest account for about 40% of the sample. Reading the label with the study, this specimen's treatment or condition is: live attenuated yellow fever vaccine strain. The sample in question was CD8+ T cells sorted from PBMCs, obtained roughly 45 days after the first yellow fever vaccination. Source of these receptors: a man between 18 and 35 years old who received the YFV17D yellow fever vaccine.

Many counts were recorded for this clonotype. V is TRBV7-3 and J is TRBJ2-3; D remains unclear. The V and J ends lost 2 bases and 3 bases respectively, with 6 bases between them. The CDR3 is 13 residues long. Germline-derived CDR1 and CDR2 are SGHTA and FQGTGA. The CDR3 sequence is CASSLDLTDTQYF. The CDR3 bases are TGTGCCAGCAGCTTAGATCTGACAGATACGCAGTATTTT.

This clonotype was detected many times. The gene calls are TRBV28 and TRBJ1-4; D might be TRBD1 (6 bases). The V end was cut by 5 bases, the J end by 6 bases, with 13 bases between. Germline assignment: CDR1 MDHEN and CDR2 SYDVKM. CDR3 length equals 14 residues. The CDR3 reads CASSQEGGYEKLFF. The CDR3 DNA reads TGTGCCAGCAGTCAAGAAGGGGGATATGAAAAACTGTTTTTT.

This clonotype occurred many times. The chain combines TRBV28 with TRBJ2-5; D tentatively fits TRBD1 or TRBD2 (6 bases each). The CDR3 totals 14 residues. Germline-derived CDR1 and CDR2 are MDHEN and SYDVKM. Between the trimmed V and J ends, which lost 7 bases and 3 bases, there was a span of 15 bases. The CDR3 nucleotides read TGTGCCAGCACCCTTGGAGGGGGAGAAGAGACCCAGTACTTC. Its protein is CASTLGGGEETQYF.

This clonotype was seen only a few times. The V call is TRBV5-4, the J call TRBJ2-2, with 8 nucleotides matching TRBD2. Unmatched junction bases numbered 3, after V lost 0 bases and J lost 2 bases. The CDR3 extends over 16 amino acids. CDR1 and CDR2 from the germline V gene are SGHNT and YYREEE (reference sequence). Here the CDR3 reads CASSLELAENTGELFF. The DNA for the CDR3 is TGTGCCAGCAGCTTGGAACTAGCGGAAAACACCGGGGAGCTGTTTTTT. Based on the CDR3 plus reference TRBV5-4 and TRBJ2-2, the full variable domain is ETGVTQSPTHLIKTRGQQVTLRCSSQSGHNTVSWYQQALGQGPQFIFQYYREEENGRGNFPPRFSGLQFPNYSSELNVNALELDDSALYLCASSLELAENTGELFFGEGSRLTVL.

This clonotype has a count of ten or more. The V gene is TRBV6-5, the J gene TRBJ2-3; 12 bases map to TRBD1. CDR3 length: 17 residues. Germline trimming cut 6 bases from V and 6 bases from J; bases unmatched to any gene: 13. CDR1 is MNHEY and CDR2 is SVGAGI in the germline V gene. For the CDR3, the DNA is TGTGCCAGCAGGCTCGAGCAATCCGGGACAGGGGGCGATACGCAGTATTTT. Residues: CASRLEQSGTGGDTQYF.

The CDR3 protein is CASSQVDRGNQPQHF. The CDR3 coding sequence is TGTGCCAGCAGCCAAGTGGACAGGGGCAATCAGCCCCAGCATTTT. The chain employs TRBV4-2 and TRBJ1-5, with TRBD1 matching 8 bases. CDR3 size: 15 residues. V trimming: 1 base; J trimming: 2 bases; junction bases outside the gene matches: 1. The germline CDR1 and CDR2 sequences are LGHNA and YNFKEQ.

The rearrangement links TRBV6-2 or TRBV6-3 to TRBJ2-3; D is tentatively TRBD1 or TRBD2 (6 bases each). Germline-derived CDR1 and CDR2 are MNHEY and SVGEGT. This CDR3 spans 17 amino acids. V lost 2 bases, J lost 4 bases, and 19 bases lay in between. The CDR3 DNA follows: TGTGCCAGCAGTTACGGTTCGTTAAGGGGGGAGGCAGATACGCAGTATTTT. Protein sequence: CASSYGSLRGEADTQYF.

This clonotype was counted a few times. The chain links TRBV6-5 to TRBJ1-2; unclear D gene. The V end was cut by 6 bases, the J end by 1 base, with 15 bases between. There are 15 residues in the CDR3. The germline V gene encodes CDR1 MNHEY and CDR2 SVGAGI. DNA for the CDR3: TGTGCCAGCAGCCCACCCGCCGACAATAACTATGGCTACACCTTC. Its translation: CASSPPADNNYGYTF.

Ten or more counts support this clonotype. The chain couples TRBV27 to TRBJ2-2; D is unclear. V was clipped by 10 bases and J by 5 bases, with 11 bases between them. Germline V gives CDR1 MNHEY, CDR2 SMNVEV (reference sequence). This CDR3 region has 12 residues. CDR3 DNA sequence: TGTGCCACCCGCCCCTGGACCGGGGAGCTGTTTTTT. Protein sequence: CATRPWTGELFF.

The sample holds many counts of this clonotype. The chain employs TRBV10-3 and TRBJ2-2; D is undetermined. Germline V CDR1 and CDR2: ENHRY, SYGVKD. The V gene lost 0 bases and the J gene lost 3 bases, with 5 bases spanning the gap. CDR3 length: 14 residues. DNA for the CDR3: TGTGCCATCAGTGAGTCAAGGGACACCGGGGAGCTGTTTTTT. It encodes CAISESRDTGELFF.

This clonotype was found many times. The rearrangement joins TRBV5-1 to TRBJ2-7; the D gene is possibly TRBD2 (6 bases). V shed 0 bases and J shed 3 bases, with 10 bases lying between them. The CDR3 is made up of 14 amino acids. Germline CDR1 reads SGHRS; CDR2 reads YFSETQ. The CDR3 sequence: CASSLASGFYEQYF. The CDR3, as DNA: TGCGCCAGCAGCTTGGCCAGCGGGTTCTACGAGCAGTACTTC.

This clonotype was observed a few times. The chain's CDR3 is CASSAGTSGPDTQYF. The CDR3 coding sequence is TGTGCCAGCAGTGCCGGGACTAGCGGGCCAGATACGCAGTATTTT. The chain carries TRBV6-4 and TRBJ2-3; 12 bases match TRBD2. This CDR3 has 15 residues. Germline trimming cut 4 bases from V and 4 bases from J; bases unmatched to any gene: 3. The germline gives CDR1 MRHNA, CDR2 SNTAGT.

Here the CDR3 DNA reads TGTGCCAGCAGAACTAACACCGGGGAGCTGTTTTTT. Encoded protein: CASRTNTGELFF. This sequence joins TRBV25-1 and TRBJ2-2; unclear D gene. Trimming removed 6 bases at V and 2 bases at J, with 4 bases between. The V gene's germline CDR1 is MGHDK and CDR2 SYGVNS. The CDR3 runs 12 residues.

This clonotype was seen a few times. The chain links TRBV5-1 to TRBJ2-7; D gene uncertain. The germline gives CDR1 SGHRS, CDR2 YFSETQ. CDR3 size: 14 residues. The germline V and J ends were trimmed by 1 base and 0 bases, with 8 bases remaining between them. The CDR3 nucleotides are TGCGCCAGCAGCTTGATAGGGCCCTCCTACGAGCAGTACTTC. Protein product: CASSLIGPSYEQYF.

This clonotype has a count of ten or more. CDR3 amino acids: CASGLDSGTGEAKNIQYF. CDR3 nucleotides: TGTGCTAGTGGTTTGGACTCTGGGACAGGCGAGGCCAAAAACATTCAGTACTTC. The chain has TRBV12-5 and TRBJ2-4; TRBD1 matches at 8 bases. Germline loops: CDR1 LGHNT, CDR2 FRNRAP. V shed 1 base, J shed 1 base, and the junction held 9 bases outside the gene matches. The CDR3 extends over 18 amino acids.

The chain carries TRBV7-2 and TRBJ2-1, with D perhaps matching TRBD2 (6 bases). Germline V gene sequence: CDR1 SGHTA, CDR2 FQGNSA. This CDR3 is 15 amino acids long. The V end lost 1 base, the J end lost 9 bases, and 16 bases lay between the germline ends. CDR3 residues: CASSLGSGTSSEQFF. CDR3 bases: TGTGCCAGCAGCTTAGGCTCGGGGACTTCGAGTGAGCAGTTCTTC.

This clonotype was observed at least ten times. The CDR3 spells CASSRTGTANTEAFF. CDR3 nucleotide sequence: TGCGCCAGCAGCCGAACCGGGACAGCGAACACTGAAGCTTTCTTT. The genes are TRBV4-1 and TRBJ1-1, with 7 bases fitting TRBD1. CDR1 and CDR2 from the germline V gene are MGHRA and YSYEKL. CDR3 length: 15 amino acids. V was clipped by 4 bases and J by 1 base; unmatched bases: 6.

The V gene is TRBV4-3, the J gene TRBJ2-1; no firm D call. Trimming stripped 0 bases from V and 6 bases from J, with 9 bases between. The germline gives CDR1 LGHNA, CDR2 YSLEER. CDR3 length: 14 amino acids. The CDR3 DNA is TGCGCCAGCAGCCAAGATCTTGAGCCCAATGAGCAGTTCTTC. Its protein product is CASSQDLEPNEQFF.

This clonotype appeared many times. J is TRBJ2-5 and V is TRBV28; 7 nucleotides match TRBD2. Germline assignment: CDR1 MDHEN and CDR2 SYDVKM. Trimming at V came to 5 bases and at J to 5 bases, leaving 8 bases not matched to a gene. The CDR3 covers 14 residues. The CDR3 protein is CASSTGLQSETQYF. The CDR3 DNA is TGTGCCAGCAGTACGGGACTACAGAGCGAGACCCAGTACTTC. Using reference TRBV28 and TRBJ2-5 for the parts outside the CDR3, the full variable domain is DVKVTQSSRYLVKRTGEKVFLECVQDMDHENMFWYRQDPGLGLRLIYFSYDVKMKEKGDIPEGYSVSREKKERFSLILESASTNQTSMYLCASSTGLQSETQYFGPGTRLLVL.

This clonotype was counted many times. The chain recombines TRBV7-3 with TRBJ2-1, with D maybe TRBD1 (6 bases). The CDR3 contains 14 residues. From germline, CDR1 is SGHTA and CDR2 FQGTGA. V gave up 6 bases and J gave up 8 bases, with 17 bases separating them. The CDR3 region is CASSVLGAVDEQFF. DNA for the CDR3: TGTGCCAGCAGTGTCCTGGGGGCTGTGGATGAGCAGTTCTTC.

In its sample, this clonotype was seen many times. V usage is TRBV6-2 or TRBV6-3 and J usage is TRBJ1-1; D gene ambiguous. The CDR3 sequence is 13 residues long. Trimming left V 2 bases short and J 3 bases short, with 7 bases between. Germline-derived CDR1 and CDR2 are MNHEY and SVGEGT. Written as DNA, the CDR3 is TGTGCCAGCAGTTACAGTCTTGACACTGAAGCTTTCTTT. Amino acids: CASSYSLDTEAFF.

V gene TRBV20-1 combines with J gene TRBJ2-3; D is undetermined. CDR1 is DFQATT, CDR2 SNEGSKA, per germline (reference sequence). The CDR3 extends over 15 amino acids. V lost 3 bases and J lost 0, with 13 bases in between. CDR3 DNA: TGCAGTGCTAGTTCCCGTTTTGATAGCACAGATACGCAGTATTTT. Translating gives CSASSRFDSTDTQYF.

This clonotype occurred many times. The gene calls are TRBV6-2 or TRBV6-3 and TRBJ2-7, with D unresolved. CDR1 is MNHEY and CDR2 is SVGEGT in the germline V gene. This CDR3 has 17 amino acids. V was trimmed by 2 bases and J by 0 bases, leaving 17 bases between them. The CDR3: CASSYEIQTLSSYEQYV. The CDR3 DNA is TGTGCCAGCAGTTACGAAATCCAGACTCTGAGCTCCTACGAGCAGTACGTC.

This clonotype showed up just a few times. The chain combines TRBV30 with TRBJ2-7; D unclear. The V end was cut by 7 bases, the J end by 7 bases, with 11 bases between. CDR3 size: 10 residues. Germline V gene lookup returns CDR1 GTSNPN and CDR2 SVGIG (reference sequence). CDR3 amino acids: CALGFGEQYF. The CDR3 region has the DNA TGTGCCTTGGGATTTGGGGAGCAGTACTTC.

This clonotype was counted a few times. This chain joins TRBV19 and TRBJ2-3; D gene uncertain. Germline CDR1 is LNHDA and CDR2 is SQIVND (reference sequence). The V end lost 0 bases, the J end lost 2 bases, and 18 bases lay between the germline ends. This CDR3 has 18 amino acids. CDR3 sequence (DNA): TGTGCCAGTAGTATAGATCATCAAGTTCTGCGGTCCACAGATACGCAGTATTTT. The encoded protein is CASSIDHQVLRSTDTQYF.

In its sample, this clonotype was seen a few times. The CDR3 sequence is CASSPPDRDKGGELFF. The CDR3 coding sequence is TGTGCCAGCAGCCCACCGGACAGGGATAAAGGCGGGGAGCTGTTTTTT. This chain links TRBV3-1 with TRBJ2-2, with 8 bases that match TRBD1. The V gene's germline CDR1 is LGHDT and CDR2 YNNKEL (reference sequence). Trimming took 4 bases from V and 7 from J; bases not matched to a gene: 11. The CDR3 sequence is 16 residues long.

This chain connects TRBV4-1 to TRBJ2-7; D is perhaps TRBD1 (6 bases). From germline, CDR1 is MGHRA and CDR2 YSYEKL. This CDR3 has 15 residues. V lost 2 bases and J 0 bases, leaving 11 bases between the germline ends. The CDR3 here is CASSQLDRTSYEQYF. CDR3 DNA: TGCGCCAGCAGCCAACTAGACAGGACCTCCTACGAGCAGTACTTC.

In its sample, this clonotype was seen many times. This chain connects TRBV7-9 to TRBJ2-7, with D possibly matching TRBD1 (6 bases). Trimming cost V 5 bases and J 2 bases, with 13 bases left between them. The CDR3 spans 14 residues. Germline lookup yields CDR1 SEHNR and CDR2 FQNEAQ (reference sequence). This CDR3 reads CASSPPDRAYEQYV. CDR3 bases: TGTGCCAGCAGCCCCCCGGACAGAGCCTACGAGCAGTACGTC.

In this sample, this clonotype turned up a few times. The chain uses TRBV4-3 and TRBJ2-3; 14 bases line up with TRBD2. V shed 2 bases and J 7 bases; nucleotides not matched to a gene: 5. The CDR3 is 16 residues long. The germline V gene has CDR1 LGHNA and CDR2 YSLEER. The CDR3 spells CASSQSGTSGGYTQYF. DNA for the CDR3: TGCGCCAGCAGCCAATCCGGGACTAGCGGGGGATATACGCAGTATTTT.

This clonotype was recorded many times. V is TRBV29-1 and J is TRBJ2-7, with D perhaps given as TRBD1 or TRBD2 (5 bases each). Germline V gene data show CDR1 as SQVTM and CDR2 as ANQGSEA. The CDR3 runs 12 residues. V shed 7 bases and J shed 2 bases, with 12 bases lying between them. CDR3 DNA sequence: TGCAGCGCCCGAACGGGACCCTACGAGCAGTACTTC. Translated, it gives CSARTGPYEQYF.

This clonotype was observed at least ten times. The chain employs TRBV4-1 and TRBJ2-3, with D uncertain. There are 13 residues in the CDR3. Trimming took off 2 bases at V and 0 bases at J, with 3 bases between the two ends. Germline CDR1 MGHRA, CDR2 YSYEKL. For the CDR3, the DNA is TGCGCCAGCAGCCAACCTAGCACAGATACGCAGTATTTT. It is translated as CASSQPSTDTQYF.